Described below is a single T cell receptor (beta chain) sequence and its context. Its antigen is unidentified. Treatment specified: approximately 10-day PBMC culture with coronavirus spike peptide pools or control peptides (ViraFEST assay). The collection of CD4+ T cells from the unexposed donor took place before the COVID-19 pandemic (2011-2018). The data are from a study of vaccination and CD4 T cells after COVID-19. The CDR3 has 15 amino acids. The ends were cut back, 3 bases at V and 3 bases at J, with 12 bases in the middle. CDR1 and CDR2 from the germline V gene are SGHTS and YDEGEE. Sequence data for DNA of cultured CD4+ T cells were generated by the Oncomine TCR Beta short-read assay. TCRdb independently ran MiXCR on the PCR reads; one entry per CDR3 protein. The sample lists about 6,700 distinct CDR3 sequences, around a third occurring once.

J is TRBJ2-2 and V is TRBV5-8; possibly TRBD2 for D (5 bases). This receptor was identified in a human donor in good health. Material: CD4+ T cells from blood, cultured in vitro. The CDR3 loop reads CASSSLGLYTGELFF. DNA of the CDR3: TGTGCCAGCAGCTCCCTCGGACTGTACACCGGGGAGCTGTTTTTT.